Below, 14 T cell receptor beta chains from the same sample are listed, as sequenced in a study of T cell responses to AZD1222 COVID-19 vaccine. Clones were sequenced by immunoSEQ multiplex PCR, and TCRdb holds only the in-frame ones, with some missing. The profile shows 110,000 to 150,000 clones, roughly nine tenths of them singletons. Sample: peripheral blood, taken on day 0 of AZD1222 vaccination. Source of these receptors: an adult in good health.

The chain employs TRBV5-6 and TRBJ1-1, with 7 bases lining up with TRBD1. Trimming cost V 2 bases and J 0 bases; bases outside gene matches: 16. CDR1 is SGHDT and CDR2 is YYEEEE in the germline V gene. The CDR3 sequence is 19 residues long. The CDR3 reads CASSFGTAQIQMMNTEAFF. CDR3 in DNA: TGTGCCAGCAGCTTCGGGACAGCTCAGATCCAAATGATGAACACTGAAGCTTTCTTT.

As DNA, the CDR3 is TGTGCCAGCAGCGTCAATCCGTACACTGAAGCTTTCTTT. Amino acid sequence: CASSVNPYTEAFF. The chain joins TRBV9 to TRBJ1-1; D not resolved. This CDR3 comprises 13 residues. V lost 2 bases and J 3 bases, leaving 8 bases between the germline ends. Germline loops: CDR1 SGDLS, CDR2 YYNGEE.

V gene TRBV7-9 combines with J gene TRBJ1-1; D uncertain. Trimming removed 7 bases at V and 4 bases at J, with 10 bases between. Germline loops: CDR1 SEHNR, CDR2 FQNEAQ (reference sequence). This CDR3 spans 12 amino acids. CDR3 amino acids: CASIDPGTEAFF. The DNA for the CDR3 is TGTGCCAGCATCGATCCGGGCACTGAAGCTTTCTTT.

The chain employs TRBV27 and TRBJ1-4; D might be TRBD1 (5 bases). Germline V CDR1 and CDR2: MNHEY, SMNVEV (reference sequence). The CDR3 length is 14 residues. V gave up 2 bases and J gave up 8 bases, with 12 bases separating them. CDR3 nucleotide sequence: TGTGCCAGCAGTTTAGGGGCGGGGAACGAAAAACTGTTTTTT. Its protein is CASSLGAGNEKLFF.

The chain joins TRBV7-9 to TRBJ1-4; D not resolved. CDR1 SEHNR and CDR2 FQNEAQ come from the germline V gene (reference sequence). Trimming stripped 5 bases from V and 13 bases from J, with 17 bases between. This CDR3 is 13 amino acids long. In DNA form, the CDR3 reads TGTGCCAGCAGCCCTTTATCTGGTAGCGGACTGTTTTTT. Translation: CASSPLSGSGLFF.

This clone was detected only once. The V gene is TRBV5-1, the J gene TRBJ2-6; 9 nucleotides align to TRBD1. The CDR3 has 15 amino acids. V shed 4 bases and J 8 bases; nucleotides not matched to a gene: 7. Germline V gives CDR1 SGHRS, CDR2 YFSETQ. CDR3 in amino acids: CASSPGTGRSNVLTF. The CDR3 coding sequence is TGCGCCAGCAGCCCCGGGACAGGGAGGTCCAACGTCCTGACTTTC.

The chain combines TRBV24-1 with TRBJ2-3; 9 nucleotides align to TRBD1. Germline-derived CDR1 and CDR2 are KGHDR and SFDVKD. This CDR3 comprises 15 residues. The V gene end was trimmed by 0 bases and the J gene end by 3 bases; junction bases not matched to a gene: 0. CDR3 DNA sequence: TGTGCCACCAGTGATTTGGGGACAGGGACAGATACGCAGTATTTT. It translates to CATSDLGTGTDTQYF.

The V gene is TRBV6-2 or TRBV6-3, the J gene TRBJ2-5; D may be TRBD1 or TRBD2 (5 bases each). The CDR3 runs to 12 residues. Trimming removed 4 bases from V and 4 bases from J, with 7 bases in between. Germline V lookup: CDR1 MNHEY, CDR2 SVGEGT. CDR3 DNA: TGTGCCAGCAGTTTGGGACGAGAGACCCAGTACTTC. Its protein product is CASSLGRETQYF.

The CDR3 DNA sequence: TGTGCCAGCAGCCAAGTATCACTACCCGTCTCCTACAATGAGCAGTTCTTC. It translates to CASSQVSLPVSYNEQFF. The V gene is TRBV3-1 (or the pseudogene TRBV3-2), the J gene TRBJ2-1; D call uncertain. The CDR3 extends over 17 amino acids. The V end lost 1 base, the J end lost 0 bases, and 13 bases lay between the germline ends. Germline V CDR1 and CDR2: LGHDT, YNNKEL (reference sequence).

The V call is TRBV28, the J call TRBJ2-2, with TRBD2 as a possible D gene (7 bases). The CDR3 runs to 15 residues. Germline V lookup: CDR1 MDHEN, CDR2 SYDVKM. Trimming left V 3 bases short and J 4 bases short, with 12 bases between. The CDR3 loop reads CASSLGGAATGELFF. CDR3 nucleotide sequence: TGTGCCAGCAGTTTGGGGGGGGCCGCCACCGGGGAGCTGTTTTTT. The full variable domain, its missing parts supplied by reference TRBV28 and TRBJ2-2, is DVKVTQSSRYLVKRTGEKVFLECVQDMDHENMFWYRQDPGLGLRLIYFSYDVKMKEKGDIPEGYSVSREKKERFSLILESASTNQTSMYLCASSLGGAATGELFFGEGSRLTVL.

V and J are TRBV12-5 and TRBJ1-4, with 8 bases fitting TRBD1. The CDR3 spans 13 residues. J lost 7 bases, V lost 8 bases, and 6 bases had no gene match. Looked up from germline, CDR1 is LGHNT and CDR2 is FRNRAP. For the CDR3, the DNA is TGTGCTAGTTACCCAGGGGGCGGTGAAAAACTGTTTTTT. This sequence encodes CASYPGGGEKLFF.

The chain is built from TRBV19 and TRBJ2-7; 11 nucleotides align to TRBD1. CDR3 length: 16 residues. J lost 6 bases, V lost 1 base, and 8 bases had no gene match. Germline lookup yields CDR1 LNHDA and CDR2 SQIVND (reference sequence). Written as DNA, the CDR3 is TGTGCCAGTAGTATAGGGGGTACGGGGACAGGGGGCGAGCAGTACTTC. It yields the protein CASSIGGTGTGGEQYF. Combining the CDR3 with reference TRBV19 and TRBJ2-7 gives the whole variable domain DGGITQSPKYLFRKEGQNVTLSCEQNLNHDAMYWYRQDPGQGLRLIYYSQIVNDFQKGDIAEGYSVSREKKESFPLTVTSAQKNPTAFYLCASSIGGTGTGGEQYFGPGTRLTVT.

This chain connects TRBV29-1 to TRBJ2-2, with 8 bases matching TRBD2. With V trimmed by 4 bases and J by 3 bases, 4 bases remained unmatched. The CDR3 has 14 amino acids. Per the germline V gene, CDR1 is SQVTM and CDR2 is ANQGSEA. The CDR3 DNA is TGCAGCGTTGGGGCGGGACTAGACACCGGGGAGCTGTTTTTT. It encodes CSVGAGLDTGELFF.

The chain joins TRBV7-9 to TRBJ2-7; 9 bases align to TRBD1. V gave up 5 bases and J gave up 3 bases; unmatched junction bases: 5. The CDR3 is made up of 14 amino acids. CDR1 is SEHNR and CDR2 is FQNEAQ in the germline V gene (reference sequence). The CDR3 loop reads CASSPGQGDYEQYF. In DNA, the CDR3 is TGTGCCAGCAGCCCGGGACAGGGAGACTACGAGCAGTACTTC.